A single sample gave rise to the 25 T cell receptor beta chains below, sequenced in a study of T cells in localized non-small cell lung cancer. Assay used: immunoSEQ multiplex PCR; TCRdb lists only in-frame clones, some missing. The sample holds 920 or so clones, 23% seen once. The material was normal lung tissue next to the tumor, obtained before any cancer treatment. These receptors were collected from a woman aged 40-69 years with stage III lung adenocarcinoma.

This clone ranks as large. The V gene is TRBV6-8, the J gene TRBJ1-1; perhaps TRBD1 as D (6 bases). V shed 5 bases and J shed 4 bases, with 11 bases lying between them. The CDR3 totals 13 residues. The germline gives CDR1 MNHGY, CDR2 SAAAGT. CDR3 residues: CASSKQGSTEAFF. The CDR3 region has the DNA TGTGCCAGCAGTAAACAGGGTTCCACTGAAGCTTTCTTT.

V usage is TRBV10-2 and J usage is TRBJ1-3; D remains unclear. Between the trimmed V and J ends, which lost 0 bases and 2 bases, there was a span of 8 bases. Germline values: CDR1 WSHSY, CDR2 SAAADI. This CDR3 comprises 15 residues. The CDR3 sequence is CASSESATPGNTIYF. CDR3 sequence (DNA): TGCGCCAGCAGTGAGTCTGCTACGCCTGGAAACACCATATATTTT.

This clone is large. The chain uses TRBV9 and TRBJ1-6; 7 positions match TRBD1. CDR1 is SGDLS, CDR2 YYNGEE, per germline. The CDR3 has 14 residues. V was pared by 4 bases and J by 10 bases, with 8 bases of the junction left unmatched. CDR3 nucleotide sequence: TGTGCCAGCAGCTCCCGACAGGGTAACTCACCCCTCCACTTT. Its protein is CASSSRQGNSPLHF.

This chain uses TRBV6-8 with TRBJ2-7; TRBD2 might be the D (7 bases). Per germline, CDR1 MNHGY and CDR2 SAAAGT. This CDR3 is built from 16 residues. Deletions cut 7 bases from V and 6 bases from J, with 25 bases between. For the CDR3, the DNA is TGTGCCAGCATCCGTCTCACCGGGGGGCTCCTAGGCGAGCAGTACTTC. It specifies CASIRLTGGLLGEQYF.

In this sample, this clone is medium-sized. The CDR3 here is CASSLEGGMKTQYF. The CDR3 DNA is TGTGCCAGCAGCTTAGAGGGGGGGATGAAGACCCAGTACTTC. V gene TRBV11-3 combines with J gene TRBJ2-5, with TRBD2 matching 7 bases. The trim removed 0 bases at V and 6 bases at J, leaving 4 bases unmatched. The CDR3 runs 14 residues. Germline V gene data show CDR1 as SGHNT and CDR2 as YENEEA.

This clone is categorized as medium-sized (0.01 to 0.1%). The rearrangement links TRBV11-3 to TRBJ2-2; TRBD1 matches 8 bases. V shed 5 bases and J 0 bases; nucleotides not matched to a gene: 8. Germline V gene sequence: CDR1 SGHNT, CDR2 YENEEA. The CDR3 loop spans 17 amino acids. As DNA, the CDR3 is TGTGCCAGCAGCCCAAGTACGGGACAGGCGAACACCGGGGAGCTGTTTTTT. Protein: CASSPSTGQANTGELFF.

This rearrangement joins TRBV5-1 to TRBJ2-3; 11 nucleotides align to TRBD2. The trim removed 0 bases at V and 4 bases at J, leaving 1 base unmatched. Germline loops: CDR1 SGHRS, CDR2 YFSETQ. This CDR3 has 15 residues. The CDR3 loop reads CASSLGTSGSDTQYF. The CDR3, as DNA: TGCGCCAGCAGCTTGGGGACTAGCGGGTCAGATACGCAGTATTTT. Looking up the rest from reference TRBV5-1 and TRBJ2-3 gives the full variable domain: KAGVTQTPRYLIKTRGQQVTLSCSPISGHRSVSWYQQTPGQGLQFLFEYFSETQRNKGNFPGRFSGRQFSNSRSEMNVSTLELGDSALYLCASSLGTSGSDTQYFGPGTRLTVL.

The chain links TRBV25-1 to TRBJ2-2; 10 bases agree with TRBD2. The CDR3 loop spans 18 amino acids. Losses at the gene ends were 4 bases for V and 8 bases for J; bases not matched to a gene: 16. CDR1 and CDR2 from the germline V gene are MGHDK and SYGVNS. CDR3 nucleotides: TGTGCCAGCAGTGTAAATCCGGGACTAGCGTACCTTGAGGGGGAGCTGTTTTTT. Amino acid sequence: CASSVNPGLAYLEGELFF.

This clone was counted a few times. This chain uses TRBV27 with TRBJ2-1; D is unresolved. Trimming took off 2 bases at V and 9 bases at J, with 14 bases between the two ends. This CDR3 is built from 14 residues. In germline, CDR1 is MNHEY, CDR2 SMNVEV (reference sequence). The CDR3 sequence: CASSLGFGVTEQFF. For the CDR3, the DNA is TGTGCCAGCAGTTTAGGGTTTGGGGTAACTGAGCAGTTCTTC.

This clone rates as medium-sized. The chain uses TRBV11-3 and TRBJ2-5; D remains unclear. Trimming cost V 0 bases and J 1 base, with 9 bases left between them. Germline V CDR1 and CDR2: SGHNT, YENEEA. CDR3 length: 15 amino acids. CDR3 nucleotide sequence: TGTGCCAGCAGCTTAGACAGCGACCTCCAAGAGACCCAGTACTTC. Protein sequence: CASSLDSDLQETQYF.

The J gene is TRBJ1-5, the V gene TRBV6-8, with D maybe TRBD1 (6 bases). CDR1 and CDR2 (germline): MNHGY, SAAAGT. Deletions cut 7 bases from V and 0 bases from J, with 19 bases between. The CDR3 runs 17 residues. CDR3 coding DNA: TGTGCCAGCAACTCCTTAGCAGGGGACTATAGCAATCAGCCCCAGCATTTT. As protein: CASNSLAGDYSNQPQHF.

CDR3 residues: CASSQGPGQGSDEQYF. CDR3 nucleotides: TGCGCCAGCAGCCAAGGTCCGGGACAGGGATCTGACGAGCAGTACTTC. The rearrangement uses TRBV4-1 and TRBJ2-7; 9 nucleotides match TRBD1. Per germline, CDR1 MGHRA and CDR2 YSYEKL. The CDR3 runs to 16 residues. With V trimmed by 1 base and J by 5 bases, 9 bases remained unmatched.

The J gene is TRBJ2-1, the V gene TRBV9, with 14 bases identical to TRBD2. Per germline, CDR1 SGDLS and CDR2 YYNGEE. This CDR3 is 17 amino acids long. The J segment lost 4 bases and the V segment lost 4 bases, leaving 7 bases of the junction unmatched. CDR3 residues: CASSPPGLAGVYNEQFF. The CDR3 DNA is TGTGCCAGCAGCCCGCCGGGACTAGCGGGAGTGTACAATGAGCAGTTCTTC. The variable domain in full, completed from reference TRBV9 and TRBJ2-1, reads DSGVTQTPKHLITATGQRVTLRCSPRSGDLSVYWYQQSLDQGLQFLIQYYNGEERAKGNILERFSAQQFPDLHSELNLSSLELGDSALYFCASSPPGLAGVYNEQFFGPGTRLTVL.

This clone is labeled large. The chain carries TRBV6-8 and TRBJ2-5; 12 positions match TRBD1. V lost 5 bases to trimming and J lost 5 bases; unmatched junction nucleotides: 9. The CDR3 has 16 residues. CDR1 MNHGY and CDR2 SAAAGT come from the germline V gene. This CDR3 is CASSPGQGAGAETQYF. CDR3 coding DNA: TGTGCCAGCAGTCCGGGACAGGGGGCGGGGGCGGAGACCCAGTACTTC.

CDR3 sequence: CASSITRLGGTGELFF. Written as DNA, the CDR3 is TGTGCCAGTAGTATAACTCGGTTGGGCGGGACCGGGGAGCTGTTTTTT. This chain links TRBV19 with TRBJ2-2; weak D call: TRBD2 (5 bases). V was trimmed by 2 bases and J by 5 bases, leaving 15 bases between them. This CDR3 region has 16 residues. Germline values: CDR1 LNHDA, CDR2 SQIVND (reference sequence).

Within the sample, this clone is medium-sized. V usage is TRBV6-8 and J usage is TRBJ2-7; a weak D match, TRBD1 (5 bases). The ends were cut back, 2 bases at V and 1 base at J, with 18 bases in the middle. CDR3 length equals 17 residues. CDR1 and CDR2 from the germline V gene are MNHGY and SAAAGT. The chain's CDR3 is CASSYPTDGWTSYEQYF. Written as DNA, the CDR3 is TGTGCCAGCAGTTACCCCACTGACGGCTGGACATCCTACGAGCAGTACTTC.

The chain couples TRBV30 to TRBJ2-7; 7 bases are shared with TRBD1. The CDR3 length is 13 residues. Trimming took 6 bases from V and 2 from J; bases not matched to a gene: 7. Germline CDR1 reads GTSNPN; CDR2 reads SVGIG (reference sequence). The CDR3: CACDRVNTYEQYF. CDR3 nucleotide sequence: TGTGCCTGTGACAGGGTGAATACCTACGAGCAGTACTTC.

V usage is TRBV30 and J usage is TRBJ1-2, with a weak D call TRBD1 (6 bases). V dropped 0 bases and J dropped 8 bases, with 19 bases sitting between them. The CDR3 length is 15 residues. Germline V lookup: CDR1 GTSNPN, CDR2 SVGIG (reference sequence). The CDR3 sequence: CAWSVIWGRLLGYTF. CDR3 bases: TGTGCCTGGAGTGTTATTTGGGGGCGCCTATTAGGCTACACCTTC.

This clone was observed a few times. This chain links TRBV19 with TRBJ2-7; TRBD1 might be the D (5 bases). The V end was cut by 3 bases, the J end by 0 bases, with 15 bases between. The CDR3 consists of 16 residues. Germline CDR1 and CDR2: LNHDA and SQIVND (reference sequence). CDR3 in amino acids: CASSILGQGSSYEQYF. In nucleotides, the CDR3 is TGTGCCAGTAGTATCCTCGGGCAGGGAAGCTCCTACGAGCAGTACTTC.

The V and J genes are TRBV10-3 and TRBJ1-2; no reliable D call. There are 17 residues in the CDR3. Germline V gene sequence: CDR1 ENHRY, CDR2 SYGVKD. The germline V and J ends were trimmed by 10 bases and 8 bases, with 32 bases remaining between them. The CDR3 protein is CASPPVSEVDKGGGYTF. CDR3 bases: TGTGCCAGCCCACCGGTTTCCGAAGTCGACAAAGGAGGCGGCTACACCTTC.

There are a few counts of this clone. The chain carries TRBV11-3 and TRBJ1-5; 8 nucleotides match TRBD1. The germline CDR1 and CDR2 sequences are SGHNT and YENEEA. The CDR3 consists of 14 residues. The junction had 4 bases not matched to a gene; V was cut back by 5 bases and J by 4 bases. CDR3 nucleotides: TGTGCCAGCAGCCGACAGGGGAAGAATCAGCCCCAGCATTTT. This encodes CASSRQGKNQPQHF.

CDR3 loop: CASNPERGVRYNEQFF. CDR3 nucleotides: TGTGCCAGCAATCCCGAGCGGGGGGTAAGGTACAATGAGCAGTTCTTC. The J gene is TRBJ2-1, the V gene TRBV6-8, with 9 positions matching TRBD2. Losses at the gene ends were 7 bases for V and 4 bases for J; bases not matched to a gene: 11. CDR1 and CDR2 (germline): MNHGY, SAAAGT. This CDR3 is built from 16 residues.

The chain recombines TRBV29-1 with TRBJ2-7; D may match TRBD1 or TRBD2 (6 bases each). The ends were cut back, 3 bases at V and 0 bases at J, with 12 bases in the middle. Germline V gene data show CDR1 as SQVTM and CDR2 as ANQGSEA. This CDR3 has 14 residues. DNA for the CDR3: TGCAGCGTTGATGGGTCGGGGGCCTCCTACGAGCAGTACTTC. This codes for CSVDGSGASYEQYF.

A few counts support this clone. The chain recombines TRBV6-8 with TRBJ2-6; D is unclear. This CDR3 has 16 residues. The V and J ends lost 1 base and 2 bases respectively, with 9 bases between them. CDR1 and CDR2 (germline): MNHGY, SAAAGT. CDR3 protein: CASSYYPPPGANVLTF. CDR3 nucleotide sequence: TGTGCCAGCAGTTACTACCCCCCGCCTGGGGCCAACGTCCTGACTTTC.

This chain links TRBV14 with TRBJ2-1, with 8 nucleotides matching TRBD2. This CDR3 region has 11 residues. V dropped 5 bases and J dropped 14; count of bases not matched to a gene: 5. The germline CDR1 and CDR2 sequences are SGHDN and FVKESK. The CDR3: CASSKSGREFF. The CDR3 DNA follows: TGTGCCAGCAGCAAGAGCGGGAGAGAGTTCTTC.